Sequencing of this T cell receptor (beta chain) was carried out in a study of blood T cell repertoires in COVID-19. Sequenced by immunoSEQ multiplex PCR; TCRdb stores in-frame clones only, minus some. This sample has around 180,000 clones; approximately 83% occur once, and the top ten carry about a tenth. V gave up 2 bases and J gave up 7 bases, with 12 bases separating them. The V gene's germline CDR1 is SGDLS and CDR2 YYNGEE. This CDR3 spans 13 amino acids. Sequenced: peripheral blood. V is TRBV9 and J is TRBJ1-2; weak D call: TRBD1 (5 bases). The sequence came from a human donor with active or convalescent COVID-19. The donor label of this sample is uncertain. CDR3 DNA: TGTGCCAGCAGCGTCCTGCAGGGTGGTGGCTACACCTTC. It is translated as CASSVLQGGGYTF.